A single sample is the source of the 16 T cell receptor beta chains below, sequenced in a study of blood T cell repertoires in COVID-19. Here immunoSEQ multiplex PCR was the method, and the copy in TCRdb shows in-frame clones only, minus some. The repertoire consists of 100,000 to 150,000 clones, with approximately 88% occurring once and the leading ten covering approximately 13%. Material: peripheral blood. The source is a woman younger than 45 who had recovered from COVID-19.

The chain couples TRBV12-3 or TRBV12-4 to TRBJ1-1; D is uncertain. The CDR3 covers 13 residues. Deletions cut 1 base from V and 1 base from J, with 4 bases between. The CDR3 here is CASSLVENTEAFF. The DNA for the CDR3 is TGTGCCAGCAGTTTAGTAGAGAACACTGAAGCTTTCTTT.

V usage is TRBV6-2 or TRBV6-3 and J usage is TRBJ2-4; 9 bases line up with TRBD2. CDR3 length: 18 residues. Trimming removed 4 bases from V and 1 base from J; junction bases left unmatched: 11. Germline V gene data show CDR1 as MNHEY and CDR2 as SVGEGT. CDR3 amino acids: CASSSRASGMGAKNIQYF. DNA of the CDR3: TGTGCCAGCAGTTCAAGGGCTAGCGGGATGGGGGCCAAAAACATTCAGTACTTC.

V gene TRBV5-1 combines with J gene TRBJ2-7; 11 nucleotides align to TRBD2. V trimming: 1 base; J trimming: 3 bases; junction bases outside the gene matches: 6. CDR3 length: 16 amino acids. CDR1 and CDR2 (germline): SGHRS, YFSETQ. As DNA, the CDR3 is TGCGCCAGCAGCTTGTTTACTAGCGGGGGAGGCTACGAGCAGTACTTC. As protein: CASSLFTSGGGYEQYF.

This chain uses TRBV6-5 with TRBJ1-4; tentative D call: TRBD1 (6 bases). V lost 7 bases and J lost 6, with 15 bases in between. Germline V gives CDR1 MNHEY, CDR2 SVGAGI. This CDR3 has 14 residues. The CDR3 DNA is TGTGCCAGCAAGGGGGGGCAGGGCTATGAAAAACTGTTTTTT. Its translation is CASKGGQGYEKLFF.

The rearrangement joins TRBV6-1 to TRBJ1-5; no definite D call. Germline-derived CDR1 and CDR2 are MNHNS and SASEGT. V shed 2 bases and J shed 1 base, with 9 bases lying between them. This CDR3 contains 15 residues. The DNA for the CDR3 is TGTGCCAGCAGTGAATTACAGATCAGCAATCAGCCCCAGCATTTT. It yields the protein CASSELQISNQPQHF.

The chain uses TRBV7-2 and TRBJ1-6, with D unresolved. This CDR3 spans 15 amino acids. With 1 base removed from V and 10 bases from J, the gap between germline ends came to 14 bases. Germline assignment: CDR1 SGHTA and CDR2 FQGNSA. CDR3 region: CASSLDRSLRSPLHF. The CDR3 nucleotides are TGTGCCAGCAGCTTAGATCGCAGCTTGAGGTCACCCCTCCACTTT.

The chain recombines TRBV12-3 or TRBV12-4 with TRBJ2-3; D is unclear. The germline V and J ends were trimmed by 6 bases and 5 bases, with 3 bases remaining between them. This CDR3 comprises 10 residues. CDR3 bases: TGTGCCAGCAGCCTAGATACGCAGTATTTT. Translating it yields CASSLDTQYF.

The DNA for the CDR3 is TGCAGCGGGGGGGACACAGCCTACGAGCAGTACTTC. Its protein product is CSGGDTAYEQYF. The chain combines TRBV29-1 with TRBJ2-7, with D perhaps TRBD1 or TRBD2 (6 bases each). Trimming removed 7 bases from V and 2 bases from J, with 12 bases in between. CDR3 size: 12 residues. Germline CDR1 and CDR2: SQVTM and ANQGSEA.

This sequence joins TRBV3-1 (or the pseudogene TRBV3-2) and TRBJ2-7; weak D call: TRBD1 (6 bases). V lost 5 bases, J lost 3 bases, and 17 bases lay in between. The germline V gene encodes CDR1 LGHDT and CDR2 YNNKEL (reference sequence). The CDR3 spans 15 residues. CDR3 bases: TGTGCCAGCAGCTCCGGGCCAGGGGTAATCTACGAGCAGTACTTC. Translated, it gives CASSSGPGVIYEQYF.

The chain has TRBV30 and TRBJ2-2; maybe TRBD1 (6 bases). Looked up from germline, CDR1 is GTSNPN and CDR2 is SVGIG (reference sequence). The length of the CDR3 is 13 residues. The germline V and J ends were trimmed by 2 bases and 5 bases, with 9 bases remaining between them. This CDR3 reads CAWSPQGTGELFF. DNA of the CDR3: TGTGCCTGGAGTCCCCAGGGGACCGGGGAGCTGTTTTTT.

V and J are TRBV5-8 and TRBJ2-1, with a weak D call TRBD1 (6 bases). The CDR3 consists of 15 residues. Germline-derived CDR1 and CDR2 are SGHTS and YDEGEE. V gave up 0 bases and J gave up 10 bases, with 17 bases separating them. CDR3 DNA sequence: TGTGCCAGCAGCTTGGGAGACAGGCGCCAGTTGGAGCAGTTCTTC. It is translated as CASSLGDRRQLEQFF. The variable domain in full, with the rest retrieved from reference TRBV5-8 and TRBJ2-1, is EAGVTQSPTHLIKTRGQQATLRCSPISGHTSVYWYQQALGLGLQFLLWYDEGEERNRGNFPPRFSGRQFPNYSSELNVNALELEDSALYLCASSLGDRRQLEQFFGPGTRLTVL.

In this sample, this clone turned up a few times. Written as DNA, the CDR3 is TGTGCCAGCAGCCATGGAACGGGATGGTCGGATACGCAGTATTTT. Protein: CASSHGTGWSDTQYF. The chain has TRBV3-1 (or the pseudogene TRBV3-2) and TRBJ2-3; tentative D call: TRBD2 (5 bases). The germline V gene encodes CDR1 LGHDT and CDR2 YNNKEL (reference sequence). CDR3 length: 15 amino acids. V dropped 3 bases and J dropped 6 bases, with 16 bases sitting between them.

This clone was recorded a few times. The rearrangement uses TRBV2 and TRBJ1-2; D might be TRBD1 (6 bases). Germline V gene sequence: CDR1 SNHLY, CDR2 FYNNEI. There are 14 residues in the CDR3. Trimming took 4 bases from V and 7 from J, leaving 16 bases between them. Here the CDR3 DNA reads TGTGCCAGCAGTGGTAAACCAGGGGCGGGTGGCTACACCTTC. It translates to CASSGKPGAGGYTF.

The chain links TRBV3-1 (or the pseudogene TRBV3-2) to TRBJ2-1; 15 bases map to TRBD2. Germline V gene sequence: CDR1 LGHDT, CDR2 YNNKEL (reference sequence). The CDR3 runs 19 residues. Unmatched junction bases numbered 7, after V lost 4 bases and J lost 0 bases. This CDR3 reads CASSRTSGRVLSSYNEQFF. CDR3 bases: TGTGCCAGCAGCCGGACTAGCGGGAGGGTCTTGAGCTCCTACAATGAGCAGTTCTTC.

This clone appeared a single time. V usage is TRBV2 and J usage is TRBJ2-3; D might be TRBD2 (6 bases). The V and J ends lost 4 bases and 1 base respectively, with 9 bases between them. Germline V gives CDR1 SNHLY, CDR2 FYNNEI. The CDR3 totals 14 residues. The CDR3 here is CASSVGGGTDTQYF. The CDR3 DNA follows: TGTGCCAGCAGTGTGGGCGGGGGCACAGATACGCAGTATTTT.

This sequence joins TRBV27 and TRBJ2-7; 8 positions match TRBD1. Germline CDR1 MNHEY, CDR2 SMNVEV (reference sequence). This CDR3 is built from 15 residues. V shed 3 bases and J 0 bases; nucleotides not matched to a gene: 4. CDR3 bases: TGTGCCAGCAGTTTCCGGGACAGGAGCTCCTACGAGCAGTACTTC. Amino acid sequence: CASSFRDRSSYEQYF.